This T cell receptor beta chain was identified during a study of T-cell reconstitution after alpha-beta-depleted transplantation in children. This clonotype has a count of ten or more. Preparation of the TCRbeta library involved a method that used unique molecular identifiers. Via MiXCR, TCRdb re-called the PCR reads, giving one row per CDR3 protein. The data show approximately 250,000 distinct CDR3 sequences, with over 9.5% seen just once and approximately 5.4% held by the top ten. Losses at the gene ends were 5 bases for V and 0 bases for J; bases not matched to a gene: 3. Germline V lookup: CDR1 SQVTM, CDR2 ANQGSEA. The CDR3 has 14 residues.

This sequence originates from a human donor who donated a stem cell graft to a child with SCID. The J gene is TRBJ1-1, the V gene TRBV29-1; 10 positions match TRBD1. The specimen comprised PBMCs from the stem cell graft donor, sampled from the stem cell graft. Here the CDR3 reads CSVHGTGVNTEAFF. The CDR3 DNA is TGCAGCGTTCATGGGACAGGGGTGAACACTGAAGCTTTCTTT.